These T cell receptor beta chains were read from a single sample in a study of blood T cell repertoires in COVID-19. TCRdb's copy holds only in-frame clones and misses some; the assay was immunoSEQ multiplex PCR. This table holds about 42,000 clones, nearly 90% found once. Sequenced input: peripheral blood. The receptor source for this set is a middle-aged man with active COVID-19. Both conserved end residues are part of each CDR3. Fields, in order: J gene, V gene, clone size, D gene, CDR3 length, CDR3 protein, CDR3 DNA. A D gene is named only where the DNA matches it firmly. Clone size is not always given. Where it is, it says once, few, many or a class for expanded clones.

TRBJ1-6,TRBV6-6,NA,NA,12,CASSYLQGALHF,TGTGCCAGCAGTTACCTCCAAGGGGCCCTCCACTTT
TRBJ1-2,TRBV20-1,NA,NA,11,CSAQGRGGYTF,TGCAGTGCTCAGGGGAGGGGTGGCTACACCTTC
TRBJ2-2,TRBV7-3,NA,TRBD2,16,CASSSQAGGPTGELFF,TGTGCCAGCAGCTCCCAAGCGGGGGGTCCAACCGGGGAGCTGTTTTTT
TRBJ2-3,TRBV7-3,NA,NA,17,CASSRGGGGGSPDTQYF,TGTGCCAGCTCCCGCGGAGGCGGGGGCGGGAGTCCAGATACGCAGTATTTT
TRBJ2-6,TRBV6-2/TRBV6-3,NA,TRBD1,17,CASSEDRGQTGANVLTF,TGTGCCAGCAGTGAGGACAGGGGGCAAACTGGGGCCAACGTCCTGACTTTC
TRBJ2-7,TRBV19,NA,TRBD1,15,CASSDLTGASYEQYF,TGTGCCAGTAGCGACCTGACAGGGGCATCCTACGAGCAGTACTTC
TRBJ2-3,TRBV6-6,few,NA,14,CASSHPPVTDTQYF,TGTGCCAGCAGCCACCCCCCGGTCACAGATACGCAGTATTTT
TRBJ2-3,TRBV2,NA,NA,17,CASRLLSSPQGSDTQYF,TGTGCCAGCAGACTTCTTAGCTCGCCCCAGGGTTCAGATACGCAGTATTTT
TRBJ2-5,TRBV19,NA,NA,15,CASSIRSGSQETQYF,TGTGCCAGTAGTATTAGGTCGGGGAGTCAAGAGACCCAGTACTTC
TRBJ2-1,TRBV7-6,NA,TRBD1,16,CASSGRQGLRGNEQFF,TGTGCCAGCAGCGGCCGACAGGGGTTAAGGGGTAATGAGCAGTTCTTC
TRBJ2-5,TRBV18,once,NA,16,CASSPPIAAFQETQYF,TGTGCCAGCTCACCACCAATAGCCGCTTTCCAAGAGACCCAGTACTTC
TRBJ1-2,TRBV5-5,few,TRBD1,14,CASSEGQAIYGYTF,TGTGCCAGCAGCGAGGGACAGGCGATCTATGGCTACACCTTC
TRBJ2-7,TRBV7-9,NA,TRBD1,16,CASSLETGGSLHEQYF,TGTGCCAGCAGCTTAGAAACAGGGGGAAGTTTGCACGAGCAGTACTTC
TRBJ2-1,TRBV27,NA,TRBD2,18,CASIKFGETSGGYNEQFF,TGTGCCAGCATAAAGTTTGGGGAGACTAGCGGGGGGTACAATGAGCAGTTCTTC
TRBJ2-2,TRBV11-2,NA,NA,16,CASSLSVSLSGGELFF,TGTGCCAGCAGCTTATCTGTTAGCCTGAGCGGCGGGGAGCTGTTTTTT
TRBJ1-3,TRBV5-1,NA,NA,14,CASSSAGSGNTIYF,TGCGCCAGCAGCTCGGCGGGCTCTGGAAACACCATATATTTT
TRBJ2-1,TRBV5-1,NA,NA,14,CASSGLASYNEQFF,TGCGCCAGCAGCGGGCTAGCGAGCTACAATGAGCAGTTCTTC
TRBJ2-7,TRBV3-1/TRBV3-2,NA,NA,12,CASSQRGYEQYF,TGTGCCAGCAGCCAAAGGGGATACGAGCAGTACTTC
TRBJ1-4,TRBV2,NA,TRBD1,13,CASKGQTNEKLFF,TGTGCCAGCAAGGGACAGACTAATGAAAAACTGTTTTTT
TRBJ1-1,TRBV6-1,NA,NA,15,CASSEFRQKNTEAFF,TGTGCCAGCAGTGAATTTCGACAGAAGAACACTGAAGCTTTCTTT
TRBJ2-3,TRBV5-5,NA,NA,15,CASSLGASSTDTQYF,TGTGCCAGCAGCTTGGGAGCGAGTTCCACAGATACGCAGTATTTT
TRBJ2-3,TRBV10-3,NA,TRBD2,15,CAISVAGGSTDTQYF,TGTGCCATCAGCGTAGCGGGGGGCTCCACAGATACGCAGTATTTT
TRBJ2-7,TRBV6-5,NA,NA,14,CASSYARGSYEQYF,TGTGCCAGCAGTTACGCGCGGGGTTCCTACGAGCAGTACTTC
TRBJ1-6,TRBV7-8,once,NA,15,CASSLRGPTFTPLHF,TGTGCCAGCAGCTTAAGGGGCCCAACCTTTACACCCCTCCACTTT
TRBJ2-1,TRBV10-2,NA,TRBD2,15,CASTSSGGNYNEQFF,TGCGCCAGCACTTCTAGCGGGGGGAACTACAATGAGCAGTTCTTC
TRBJ1-2,TRBV3-1/TRBV3-2,NA,TRBD1,15,CASSSNQGVEYGYTF,TGTGCCAGCAGTTCAAATCAGGGGGTTGAGTATGGCTACACCTTC
TRBJ2-6,TRBV2,NA,NA,13,CASREGGANVLTF,TGTGCCAGCAGAGAGGGTGGGGCCAACGTCCTGACTTTC
TRBJ2-7,TRBV3-1/TRBV3-2,NA,TRBD2,16,CASSQAVASGGYEQYF,TGTGCCAGCAGCCAAGCAGTGGCTAGCGGGGGGTACGAGCAGTACTTC
TRBJ2-5,TRBV4-2,once,TRBD1,14,CASSRDRAGETQYF,TGTGCCAGCAGCCGGGACAGGGCGGGGGAGACCCAGTACTTC
TRBJ1-4,TRBV2,NA,NA,17,CASSPQQPQGGSEKLFF,TGTGCCAGCAGTCCACAACAGCCTCAGGGCGGGAGTGAAAAACTGTTTTTT
TRBJ1-5,TRBV7-2,NA,NA,15,CASSLVSGGREPQHF,TGTGCCAGCAGCTTAGTTTCCGGGGGGCGGGAGCCCCAGCATTTT
TRBJ2-1,TRBV20-1,NA,NA,11,CSVASSHEQFF,TGCAGTGTAGCTAGCAGCCATGAGCAGTTCTTC
TRBJ1-4,TRBV19,NA,NA,14,CASTTVGRSEKLFF,TGTGCCAGTACTACGGTGGGTAGGAGTGAAAAACTGTTTTTT
TRBJ2-1,TRBV27,NA,NA,15,CASSLLPGGHNEQFF,TGTGCCAGCAGTTTATTACCCGGGGGGCACAATGAGCAGTTCTTC
TRBJ2-6,TRBV7-9,NA,NA,12,CASRAGANVLTF,TGTGCCAGCAGGGCCGGGGCCAACGTCCTGACTTTC
TRBJ1-6,TRBV5-6,NA,TRBD1,15,CASSSGQAYNSPLHF,TGTGCCAGCAGCTCGGGACAGGCTTATAATTCACCCCTCCACTTT
TRBJ1-1,TRBV6-2/TRBV6-3,NA,NA,15,CASSLPGVGRTEAFF,TGTGCCAGCAGTCTCCCCGGGGTCGGGCGCACTGAAGCTTTCTTT
TRBJ1-2,TRBV6-2/TRBV6-3,NA,NA,16,CASSYPAGRGNYGYTF,TGTGCCAGCAGTTACCCGGCGGGGAGGGGTAACTATGGCTACACCTTC
TRBJ2-5,TRBV5-5,once,NA,15,CASSYMWGGEETQYF,TGTGCCAGCAGCTATATGTGGGGGGGCGAAGAGACCCAGTACTTC
TRBJ1-6,TRBV11-2,few,NA,14,CASNDLLDNSPLHF,TGTGCCAGCAACGACTTACTCGATAATTCACCCCTCCACTTT
TRBJ2-2,TRBV9,NA,NA,14,CASSVSGNTGELFF,TGTGCCAGCAGCGTAAGCGGTAACACCGGGGAGCTGTTTTTT
TRBJ2-5,TRBV2,NA,TRBD2,14,CASLQRGGQKTQYF,TGTGCCAGCCTTCAGCGGGGGGGCCAGAAGACCCAGTACTTC
TRBJ2-3,TRBV11-1,once,TRBD1,15,CASSLGTGGTDTQYF,TGTGCCAGCAGCTTAGGTACAGGGGGCACAGATACGCAGTATTTT
TRBJ1-5,TRBV10-3,NA,NA,15,CAISESGQGSQPQHF,TGTGCCATCAGTGAGTCCGGACAAGGAAGTCAGCCCCAGCATTTT
TRBJ1-1,TRBV9,NA,NA,12,CASSSAVGEAFF,TGTGCCAGCAGCTCAGCGGTCGGTGAAGCTTTCTTT